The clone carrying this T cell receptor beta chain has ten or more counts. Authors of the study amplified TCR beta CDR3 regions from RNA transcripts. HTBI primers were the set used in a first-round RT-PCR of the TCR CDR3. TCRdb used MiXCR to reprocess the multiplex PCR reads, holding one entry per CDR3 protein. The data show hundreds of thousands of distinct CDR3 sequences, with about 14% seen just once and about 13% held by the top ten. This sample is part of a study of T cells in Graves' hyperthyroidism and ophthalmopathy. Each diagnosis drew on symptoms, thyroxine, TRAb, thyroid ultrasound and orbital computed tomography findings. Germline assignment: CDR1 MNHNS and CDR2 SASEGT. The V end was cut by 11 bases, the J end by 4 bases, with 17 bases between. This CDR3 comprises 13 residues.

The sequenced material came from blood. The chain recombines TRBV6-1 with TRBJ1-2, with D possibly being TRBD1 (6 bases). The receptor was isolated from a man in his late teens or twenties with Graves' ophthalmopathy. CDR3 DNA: TGTGCCGGCGCATGGGACACAACCTATGGCTACACCTTC. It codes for CAGAWDTTYGYTF.